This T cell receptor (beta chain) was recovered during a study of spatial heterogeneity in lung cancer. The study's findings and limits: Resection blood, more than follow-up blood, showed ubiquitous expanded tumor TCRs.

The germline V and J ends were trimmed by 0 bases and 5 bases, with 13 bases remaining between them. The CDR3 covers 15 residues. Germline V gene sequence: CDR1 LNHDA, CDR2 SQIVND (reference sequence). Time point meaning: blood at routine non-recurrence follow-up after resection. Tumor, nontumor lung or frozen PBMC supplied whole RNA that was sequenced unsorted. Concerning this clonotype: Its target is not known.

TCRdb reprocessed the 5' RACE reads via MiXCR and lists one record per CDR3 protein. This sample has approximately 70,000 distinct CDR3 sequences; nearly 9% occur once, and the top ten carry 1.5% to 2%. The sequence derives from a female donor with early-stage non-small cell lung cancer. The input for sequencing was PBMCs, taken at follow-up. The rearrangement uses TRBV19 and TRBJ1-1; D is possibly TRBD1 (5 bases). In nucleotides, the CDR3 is TGTGCCAGTAGTATAGACCCGACTTGGGGGACTGAAGCTTTCTTT. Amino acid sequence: CASSIDPTWGTEAFF.